A selection of T cell receptor beta chains follows, all from one sample in a study of T cells after yellow fever vaccination. Using its own MiXCR run on the 5' RACE reads, TCRdb lists one record per CDR3 protein. The sample lists 620,000 or so distinct CDR3 sequences, roughly 17% occurring once. The sample in question was PBMCs, obtained about 5 days after the first yellow fever vaccination. The source of these receptors is a man younger than 35 who received the YFV17D yellow fever vaccine. The CDR3 runs from the conserved cysteine through the conserved F or W. D genes are given only for firm matches.

D | V | CDR3
- | TRBV20-1 | CSARDMRFPYEQYF
- | TRBV20-1 | CSARTPTDTQYF
- | TRBV5-6 | CASSVPGRRQVAEAFF
- | TRBV6-2/TRBV6-3 | CASRLLAPETQYF
TRBD2 | TRBV12-3/TRBV12-4 | CASSRSSGGTDTQYF
- | TRBV6-5 | CASSYSRVMNTEAFF
TRBD1 | TRBV11-1 | CASSLAQWGDRGHQETQYF
- | TRBV12-3/TRBV12-4 | CASSLRHQNTEAFF
TRBD2 | TRBV7-2 | CASSLSSGGATGELFF
- | TRBV5-1 | CASRDTELETQYF
- | TRBV10-3 | CAITPTEGPTDTQYF
TRBD2 | TRBV15 | CATSTRLAVSYNEQFF
TRBD2 | TRBV7-2 | CASSSYGLVGDTQYF
TRBD1 | TRBV12-3/TRBV12-4 | CASRSRTGTETQYF
- | TRBV12-3/TRBV12-4 | CASVSGSSYNEQFF
TRBD1 | TRBV29-1 | CSVGDRQLIYQETQYF
TRBD2 | TRBV7-8 | CASSPGTSGGRETQYF
TRBD2 | TRBV6-4 | CASSDSSGGATDTQYF
- | TRBV29-1 | CSVEVMNYNEQFF
- | TRBV3-1 | CAFRAGTYNTEAFF
- | TRBV7-6 | CASSSGLEQYF
TRBD1 | TRBV6-1 | CASTGTGGYTEAFF
- | TRBV5-4 | CASSQPGAPPDTQYF
TRBD1 | TRBV2 | CASSEARDSYGYTF
TRBD2 | TRBV12-3/TRBV12-4 | CASSRRGGVADTQYF
- | TRBV4-2 | CASSQAGRRGSAGELFF
TRBD2 | TRBV29-1 | CSVESSGGSDEQFF
- | TRBV6-1 | CASSDLGTRNTGELFF
- | TRBV5-1 | CASSLSSGQGMDTEAFF
- | TRBV6-5 | CASSYSILNTEAFF
- | TRBV7-2 | CASSLGGIGDTQYF